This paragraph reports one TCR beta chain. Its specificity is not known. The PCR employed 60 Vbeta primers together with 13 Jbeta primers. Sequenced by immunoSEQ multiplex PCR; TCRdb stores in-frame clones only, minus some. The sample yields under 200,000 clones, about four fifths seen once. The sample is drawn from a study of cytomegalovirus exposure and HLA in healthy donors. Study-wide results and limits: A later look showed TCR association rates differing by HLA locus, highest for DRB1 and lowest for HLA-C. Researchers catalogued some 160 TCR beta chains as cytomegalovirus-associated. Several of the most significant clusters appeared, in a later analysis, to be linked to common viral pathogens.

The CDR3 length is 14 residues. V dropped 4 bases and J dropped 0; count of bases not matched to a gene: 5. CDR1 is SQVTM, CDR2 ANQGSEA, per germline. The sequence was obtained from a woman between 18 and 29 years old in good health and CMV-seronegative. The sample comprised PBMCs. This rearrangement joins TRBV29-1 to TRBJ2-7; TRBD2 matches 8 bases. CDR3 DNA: TGCAGCGTTGTTATAGCGGGGCTCTCCTACGAGCAGTACTTC. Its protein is CSVVIAGLSYEQYF.